This entry concerns a single TCR beta chain. The antigen remains undetermined. Per germline, CDR1 SGHAT and CDR2 FQNNGV. With 5 bases clipped from V and 4 bases from J, the junction kept 7 bases outside the gene matches. The length of the CDR3 is 15 residues. The data belong to a study of shared clonotypes between healthy human individuals. Overall study results and limits: Specimens sampled were limited to blood, with tissue repertoires likely differing. Generally, naive subsets (rather than memory subsets) showed larger estimated richness.

Researchers ran the assay at a deep level. Generated by immunoSEQ multiplex PCR, the TCRdb table keeps only in-frame clones and is missing some. This sample carries approximately 980,000 clones, approximately 76% of them seen once, and the ten largest clones take roughly 1.5%. This TCR was recovered from a young man in good health. The rearrangement joins TRBV11-2 to TRBJ2-1; 8 bases match TRBD2. Material: memory CD4+ T cells sorted from blood. Subset reported: CD45RA-negative fraction. The DNA for the CDR3 is TGTGCCAGCAGCCCCGAGGTAGCGGGGTACAATGAGCAGTTCTTC. Amino acids: CASSPEVAGYNEQFF. The variable domain in full, completed from reference TRBV11-2 and TRBJ2-1, reads EAGVAQSPRYKIIEKRQSVAFWCNPISGHATLYWYQQILGQGPKLLIQFQNNGVVDDSQLPKDRFSAERLKGVDSTLKIQPAKLEDSAVYLCASSPEVAGYNEQFFGPGTRLTVL.